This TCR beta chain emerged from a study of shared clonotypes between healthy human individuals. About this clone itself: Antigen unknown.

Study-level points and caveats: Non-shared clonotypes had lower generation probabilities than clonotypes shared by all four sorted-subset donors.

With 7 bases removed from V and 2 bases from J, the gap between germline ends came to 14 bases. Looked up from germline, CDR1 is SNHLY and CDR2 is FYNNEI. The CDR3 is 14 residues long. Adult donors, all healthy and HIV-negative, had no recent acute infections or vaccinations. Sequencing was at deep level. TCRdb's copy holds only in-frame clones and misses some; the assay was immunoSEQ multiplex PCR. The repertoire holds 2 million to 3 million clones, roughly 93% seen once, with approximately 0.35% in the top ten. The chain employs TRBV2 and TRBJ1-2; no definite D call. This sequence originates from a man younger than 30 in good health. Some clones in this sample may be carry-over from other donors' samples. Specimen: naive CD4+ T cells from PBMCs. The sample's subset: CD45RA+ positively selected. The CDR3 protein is CASTSAATNYGYTF. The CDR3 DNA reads TGTGCCAGCACCTCGGCAGCAACCAACTATGGCTACACCTTC.